One and the same sample provided the 15 T cell receptor beta chains below, sequenced in a study of blood T cell repertoires in COVID-19. Clones were sequenced by immunoSEQ multiplex PCR, and TCRdb holds only the in-frame ones, with some missing. The sample carries some 130,000 clones, around 88% recorded once. The sequenced sample was peripheral blood. The receptors stem from a man aged 55 to 70 with active or convalescent COVID-19.

The chain recombines TRBV27 with TRBJ2-7; 9 bases map to TRBD1. The CDR3 runs to 15 residues. With V trimmed by 3 bases and J by 4 bases, 7 bases remained unmatched. Germline V gene sequence: CDR1 MNHEY, CDR2 SMNVEV (reference sequence). CDR3 sequence: CASSFEQGATYEQYF. In DNA, the CDR3 is TGTGCCAGCAGTTTCGAACAGGGGGCAACTTACGAGCAGTACTTC.

This chain connects TRBV7-9 to TRBJ2-3; D unclear. Trimming removed 3 bases from V and 5 bases from J, with 12 bases in between. CDR1 is SEHNR, CDR2 FQNEAQ, per germline (reference sequence). This CDR3 contains 14 residues. CDR3 nucleotide sequence: TGTGCCAGCAGCTTCAGGCAGGCTGGAGATACGCAGTATTTT. Translating gives CASSFRQAGDTQYF.

V gene TRBV2 combines with J gene TRBJ2-7, with D possibly TRBD1 on 5 matching bases. In germline, CDR1 is SNHLY, CDR2 FYNNEI. CDR3 length: 14 amino acids. Trimming removed 2 bases from V and 10 bases from J, with 18 bases in between. The CDR3 DNA is TGTGCCAGCAGTGAAAGGTCTGCTGGGGCGGAACAGTACTTC. This translates into CASSERSAGAEQYF. The full variable domain, completed using reference TRBV2 and TRBJ2-7, is EPEVTQTPSHQVTQMGQEVILRCVPISNHLYFYWYRQILGQKVEFLVSFYNNEISEKSEIFDDQFSVERPDGSNFTLKIRSTKLEDSAMYFCASSERSAGAEQYFGPGTRLTVT.

The V call is TRBV6-5, the J call TRBJ2-5; TRBD2 might be the D (5 bases). There are 13 residues in the CDR3. The germline V and J ends were trimmed by 8 bases and 1 base, with 11 bases remaining between them. Germline CDR1 and CDR2: MNHEY and SVGAGI. The CDR3: CASQADTQETQYF. In DNA form, the CDR3 reads TGTGCCAGCCAAGCGGATACCCAAGAGACCCAGTACTTC.

This chain connects TRBV18 to TRBJ1-6, with 7 bases aligning to TRBD1. The CDR3 loop spans 15 amino acids. CDR1 KGHSH and CDR2 LQKENI come from the germline V gene. V was pared by 2 bases and J by 10 bases, with 8 bases of the junction left unmatched. Here the CDR3 reads CASSPSRDRASPLHF. The DNA of the CDR3 is TGTGCCAGCTCACCATCGCGAGACAGGGCCTCACCCCTCCACTTT. Full variable domain (remainder filled in from reference TRBV18 and TRBJ1-6): NAGVMQNPRHLVRRRGQEARLRCSPMKGHSHVYWYRQLPEEGLKFMVYLQKENIIDESGMPKERFSAEFPKEGPSILRIQQVVRGDSAAYFCASSPSRDRASPLHFGNGTRLTVT.

In this sample, this clone turned up once. This CDR3 reads CASRDSNSPLHF. Here the CDR3 DNA reads TGTGCCAGCCGGGACAGTAATTCACCCCTCCACTTT. This sequence joins TRBV2 and TRBJ1-6, with 7 bases lining up with TRBD1. V shed 8 bases, J shed 6 bases, and the junction held 1 base outside the gene matches. CDR1 and CDR2 from the germline V gene are SNHLY and FYNNEI. CDR3 length equals 12 residues.

In this sample, this clone turned up once. The gene calls are TRBV6-1 and TRBJ1-2; D gene ambiguous. The V gene's germline CDR1 is MNHNS and CDR2 SASEGT. V was cut by 2 bases and J by 4 bases, with 20 bases left in between. The CDR3 is 17 amino acids. CDR3 region: CASSESGGYRRGYGYTF. CDR3 nucleotide sequence: TGTGCCAGCAGTGAATCTGGAGGATACCGCCGGGGCTATGGCTACACCTTC.

The chain is built from TRBV4-2 and TRBJ1-6, with TRBD1 matching over 10 bases. The V gene end was trimmed by 8 bases and the J gene end by 13 bases; junction bases not matched to a gene: 5. The germline V gene encodes CDR1 LGHNA and CDR2 YNFKEQ. The CDR3 is 12 amino acids. CDR3: CASGTGVPPLHF. The CDR3 region has the DNA TGTGCCAGCGGGACAGGGGTCCCCCCCCTCCACTTT.

The chain joins TRBV19 to TRBJ2-7, with D maybe TRBD2 (6 bases). This CDR3 is built from 16 residues. CDR1 and CDR2 from the germline V gene are LNHDA and SQIVND (reference sequence). Trimming took off 1 base at V and 1 base at J, with 14 bases between the two ends. CDR3 sequence reads: CASSIVGTVPSYEQYF. DNA for the CDR3: TGTGCCAGTAGTATAGTAGGGACTGTTCCTTCCTACGAGCAGTACTTC.

V and J are TRBV3-1 (or the pseudogene TRBV3-2) and TRBJ2-1, with D perhaps TRBD2 (5 bases). The V gene lost 2 bases and the J gene lost 9 bases, with 11 bases spanning the gap. CDR1 is LGHDT and CDR2 is YNNKEL in the germline V gene (reference sequence). The CDR3 is 13 residues long. CDR3 DNA: TGTGCCAGCAGCCAAAATCTCGAGGGTGAGCAGTTCTTC. This translates into CASSQNLEGEQFF.

The rearrangement uses TRBV7-9 and TRBJ2-1; TRBD2 is a possible D gene (5 bases). The CDR3 spans 13 residues. The V gene's germline CDR1 is SEHNR and CDR2 FQNEAQ (reference sequence). V was shortened by 5 bases and J by 5 bases, with 10 bases between the two germline ends. CDR3 sequence: CASSPVGDNEQFF. The CDR3 DNA reads TGTGCCAGCAGCCCCGTGGGAGACAATGAGCAGTTCTTC.

V usage is TRBV19 and J usage is TRBJ1-5; D is unclear. The CDR3 runs to 14 residues. V was trimmed by 4 bases and J by 2 bases, leaving 9 bases between them. The germline gives CDR1 LNHDA, CDR2 SQIVND (reference sequence). In DNA form, the CDR3 reads TGTGCCAGTAGTACGGGGTACGGCAATCAGCCCCAGCATTTT. It encodes CASSTGYGNQPQHF.

V gene TRBV24-1 combines with J gene TRBJ1-5, with 7 bases aligning to TRBD1. CDR1 KGHDR and CDR2 SFDVKD come from the germline V gene. V lost 1 base, J lost 5 bases, and 10 bases stayed unmatched. CDR3 size: 17 residues. The CDR3 sequence is CATSDFDRDSYDQPQHF. For the CDR3, the DNA is TGTGCCACCAGTGATTTCGACCGGGACAGTTACGATCAGCCCCAGCATTTT.

The rearrangement joins TRBV2 to TRBJ1-5; the D gene is possibly TRBD1 (5 bases). V was clipped by 6 bases and J by 5 bases, with 11 bases between them. CDR1 SNHLY and CDR2 FYNNEI come from the germline V gene. This CDR3 spans 13 amino acids. The CDR3 protein is CASRPWGDQPQHF. The CDR3 nucleotides read TGTGCCAGCAGACCCTGGGGGGATCAGCCCCAGCATTTT.

The gene calls are TRBV28 and TRBJ1-5; D may be TRBD1 (5 bases). The CDR3 sequence is 16 residues long. Trimming took 4 bases from V and 3 from J, leaving 16 bases between them. Germline values: CDR1 MDHEN, CDR2 SYDVKM. In nucleotides, the CDR3 is TGTGCCAGCAGTTCCCCTTCTACAGGTGACAATCAGCCCCAGCATTTT. This sequence encodes CASSSPSTGDNQPQHF.